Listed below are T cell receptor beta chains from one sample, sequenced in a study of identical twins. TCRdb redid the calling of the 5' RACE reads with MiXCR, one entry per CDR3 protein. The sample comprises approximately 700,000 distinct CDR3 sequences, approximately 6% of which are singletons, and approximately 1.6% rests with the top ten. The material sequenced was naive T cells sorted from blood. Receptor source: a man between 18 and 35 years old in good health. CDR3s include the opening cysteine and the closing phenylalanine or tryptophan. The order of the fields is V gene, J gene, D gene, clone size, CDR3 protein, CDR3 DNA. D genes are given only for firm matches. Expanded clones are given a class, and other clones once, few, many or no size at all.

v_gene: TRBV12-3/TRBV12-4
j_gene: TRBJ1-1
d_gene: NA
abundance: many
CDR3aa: CASSFWGRQDTEAFF
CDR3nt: TGTGCCAGCAGTTTCTGGGGGAGACAGGACACTGAAGCTTTCTTT

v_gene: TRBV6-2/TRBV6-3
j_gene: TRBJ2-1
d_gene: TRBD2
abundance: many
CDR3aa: CASSYSPASGIYNEQFF
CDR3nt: TGTGCCAGCAGTTATTCCCCCGCTAGCGGGATCTACAATGAGCAGTTCTTC

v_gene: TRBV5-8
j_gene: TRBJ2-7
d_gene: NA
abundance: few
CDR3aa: CASSLALVGYEQYF
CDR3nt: TGTGCCAGCAGCTTGGCTTTGGTAGGTTACGAGCAGTACTTC

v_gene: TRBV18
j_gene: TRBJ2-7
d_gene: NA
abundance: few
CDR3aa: CASSPYNSGSSYEQYF
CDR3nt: TGTGCCAGCTCACCATACAACTCGGGTAGCTCCTACGAGCAGTACTTC

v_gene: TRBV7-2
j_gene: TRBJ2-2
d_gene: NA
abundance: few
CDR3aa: CASSFGWNTGELFF
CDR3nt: TGTGCCAGCAGCTTCGGGTGGAACACCGGGGAGCTGTTTTTT

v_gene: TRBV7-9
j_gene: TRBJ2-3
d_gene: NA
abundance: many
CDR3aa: CASSLVNPNTDTQYF
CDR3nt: TGTGCCAGCAGCTTAGTTAACCCCAACACAGATACGCAGTATTTT

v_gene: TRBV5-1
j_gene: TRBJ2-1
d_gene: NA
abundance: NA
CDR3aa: CASSLWGVEQFF
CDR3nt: TGCGCCAGCAGCTTGTGGGGAGTTGAGCAGTTCTTC

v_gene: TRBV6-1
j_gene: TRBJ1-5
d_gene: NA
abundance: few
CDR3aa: CASSAGANQPQHF
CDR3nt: TGTGCCAGCAGTGCAGGGGCTAATCAGCCCCAGCATTTT

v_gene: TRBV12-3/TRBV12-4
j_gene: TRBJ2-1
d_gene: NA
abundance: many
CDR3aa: CASSTRPGYNEQFF
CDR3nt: TGTGCCAGCAGCACCCGACCCGGATACAATGAGCAGTTCTTC

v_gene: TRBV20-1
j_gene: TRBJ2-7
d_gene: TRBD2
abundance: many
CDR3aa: CSARDTQAGRHEQYF
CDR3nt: TGCAGTGCTAGAGATACACAAGCGGGAAGGCACGAGCAGTACTTC

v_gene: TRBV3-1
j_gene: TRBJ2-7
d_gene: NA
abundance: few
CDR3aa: CASSQVLYEQYF
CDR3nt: TGTGCCAGCAGCCAAGTCCTCTACGAGCAGTACTTC

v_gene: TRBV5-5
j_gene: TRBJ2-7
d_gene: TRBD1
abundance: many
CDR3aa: CASSLQTDRAPTYEQYF
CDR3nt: TGTGCCAGCAGCTTACAAACCGACAGGGCCCCTACCTACGAGCAGTACTTC

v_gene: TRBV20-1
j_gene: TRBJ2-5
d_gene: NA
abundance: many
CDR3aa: CSATLQVQETQYF
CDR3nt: TGCAGTGCAACGTTACAGGTCCAAGAGACCCAGTACTTC

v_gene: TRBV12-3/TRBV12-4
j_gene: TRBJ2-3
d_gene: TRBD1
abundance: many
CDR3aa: CASSPRQGAADTQYF
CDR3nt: TGTGCCAGCAGTCCAAGACAGGGGGCGGCAGATACGCAGTATTTT

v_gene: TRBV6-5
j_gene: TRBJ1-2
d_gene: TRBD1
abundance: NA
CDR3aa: CASSSPYRGDRARGYTF
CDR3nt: TGTGCCAGCAGTTCACCCTATCGAGGGGACAGGGCACGCGGCTACACCTTC

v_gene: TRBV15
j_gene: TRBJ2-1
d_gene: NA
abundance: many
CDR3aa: CATSRDYSEQFF
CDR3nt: TGTGCCACCAGCAGAGATTATAGTGAGCAGTTCTTC

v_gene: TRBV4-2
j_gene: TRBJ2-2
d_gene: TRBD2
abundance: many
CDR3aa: CASSQGRWASGRLNTGELFF
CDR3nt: TGTGCCAGCAGCCAAGGCCGCTGGGCTAGCGGGAGGTTAAACACCGGGGAGCTGTTTTTT

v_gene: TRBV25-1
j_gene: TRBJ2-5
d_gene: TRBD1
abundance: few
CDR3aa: CASNLTRDRVQETQYF
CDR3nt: TGTGCCAGTAACCTTACCCGGGACAGGGTACAAGAGACCCAGTACTTC

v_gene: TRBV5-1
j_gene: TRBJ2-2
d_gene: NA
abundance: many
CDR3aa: CASSNDRTNTGELFF
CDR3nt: TGCGCCAGCAGCAACGACAGAACGAACACCGGGGAGCTGTTTTTT

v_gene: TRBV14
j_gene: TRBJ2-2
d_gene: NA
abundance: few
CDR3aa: CASSQRAVTGELFF
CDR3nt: TGTGCCAGCAGCCAGCGGGCAGTCACCGGGGAGCTGTTTTTT

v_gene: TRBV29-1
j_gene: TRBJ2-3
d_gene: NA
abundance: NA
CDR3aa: CSVGQINTDTQYF
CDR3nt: TGCAGCGTTGGACAGATAAACACAGATACGCAGTATTTT

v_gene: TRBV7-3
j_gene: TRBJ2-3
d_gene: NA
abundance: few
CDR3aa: CASSSSGAVTDTQYF
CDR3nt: TGTGCCAGCAGCTCCTCGGGGGCAGTAACAGATACGCAGTATTTT

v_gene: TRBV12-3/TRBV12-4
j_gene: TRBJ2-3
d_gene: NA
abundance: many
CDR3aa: CASSPDMTFGTDTQYF
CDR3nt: TGTGCCAGCAGTCCAGATATGACATTCGGCACAGATACGCAGTATTTT

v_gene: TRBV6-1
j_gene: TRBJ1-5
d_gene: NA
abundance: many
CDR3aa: CASTLGLSWGQPQHF
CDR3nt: TGTGCCAGCACCCTGGGCCTTTCTTGGGGTCAGCCCCAGCATTTT

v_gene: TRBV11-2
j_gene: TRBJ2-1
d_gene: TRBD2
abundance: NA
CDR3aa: CASSDGLAGFYNEQFF
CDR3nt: TGTGCCAGCAGCGACGGACTAGCGGGTTTCTACAATGAGCAGTTCTTC

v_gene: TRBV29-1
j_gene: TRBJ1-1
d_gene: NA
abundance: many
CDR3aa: CSVERGATEAFF
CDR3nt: TGCAGCGTTGAGCGGGGGGCCACTGAAGCTTTCTTT